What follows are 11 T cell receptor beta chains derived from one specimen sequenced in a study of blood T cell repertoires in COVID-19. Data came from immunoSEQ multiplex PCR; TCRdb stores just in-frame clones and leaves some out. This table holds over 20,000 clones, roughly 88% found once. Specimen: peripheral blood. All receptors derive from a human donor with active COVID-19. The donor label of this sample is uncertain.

CDR3 amino acids: CAISDSGAGNQPQHF. Written as DNA, the CDR3 is TGTGCCATCAGTGATTCAGGGGCCGGCAATCAGCCCCAGCATTTT. The rearrangement joins TRBV10-3 to TRBJ1-5, with D possibly TRBD1 on 6 matching bases. Trimming removed 3 bases at V and 2 bases at J, with 11 bases between. This CDR3 spans 15 amino acids. The germline CDR1 and CDR2 sequences are ENHRY and SYGVKD.

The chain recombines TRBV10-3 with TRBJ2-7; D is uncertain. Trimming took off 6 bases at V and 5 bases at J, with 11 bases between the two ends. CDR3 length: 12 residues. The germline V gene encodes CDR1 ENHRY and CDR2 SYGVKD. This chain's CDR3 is CAISRELDEQYF. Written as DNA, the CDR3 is TGTGCCATCAGCCGCGAACTTGACGAGCAGTACTTC.

DNA for the CDR3: TGTGCCAGCAGTCCGGGACAGGTCTCCTACGAGCAGTACTTC. Its translation: CASSPGQVSYEQYF. The chain uses TRBV27 and TRBJ2-7, with 8 bases that match TRBD1. CDR3 length: 14 residues. The trim removed 5 bases at V and 0 bases at J, leaving 3 bases unmatched. Germline V lookup: CDR1 MNHEY, CDR2 SMNVEV (reference sequence).

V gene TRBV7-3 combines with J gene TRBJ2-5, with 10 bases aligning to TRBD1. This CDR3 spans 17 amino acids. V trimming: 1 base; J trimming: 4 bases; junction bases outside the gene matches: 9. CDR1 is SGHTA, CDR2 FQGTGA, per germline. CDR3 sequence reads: CASSLRGRGQGRETQYF. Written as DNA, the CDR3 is TGTGCCAGCAGCTTAAGGGGTAGGGGACAGGGGCGAGAGACCCAGTACTTC.

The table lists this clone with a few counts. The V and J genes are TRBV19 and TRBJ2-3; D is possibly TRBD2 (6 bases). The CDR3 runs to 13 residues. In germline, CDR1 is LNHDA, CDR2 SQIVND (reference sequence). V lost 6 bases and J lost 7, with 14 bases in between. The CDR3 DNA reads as TGTGCCAGTAGAAACCGGGGCGGGAATACGCAGTATTTT. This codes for CASRNRGGNTQYF. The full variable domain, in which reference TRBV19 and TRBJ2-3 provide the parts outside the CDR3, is DGGITQSPKYLFRKEGQNVTLSCEQNLNHDAMYWYRQDPGQGLRLIYYSQIVNDFQKGDIAEGYSVSREKKESFPLTVTSAQKNPTAFYLCASRNRGGNTQYFGPGTRLTVL.

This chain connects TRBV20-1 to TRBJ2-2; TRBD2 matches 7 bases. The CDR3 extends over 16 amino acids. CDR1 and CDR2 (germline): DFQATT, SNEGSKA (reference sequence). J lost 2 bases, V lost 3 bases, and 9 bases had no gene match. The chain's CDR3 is CSASPGTTLNTGELFF. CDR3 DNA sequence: TGCAGTGCTAGTCCCGGGACTACCCTAAACACCGGGGAGCTGTTTTTT.

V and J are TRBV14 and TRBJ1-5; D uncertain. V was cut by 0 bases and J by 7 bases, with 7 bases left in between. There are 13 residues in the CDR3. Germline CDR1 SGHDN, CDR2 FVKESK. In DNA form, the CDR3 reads TGTGCCAGCAGCCAAGATTGGGCCCAGCCCCAGCATTTT. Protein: CASSQDWAQPQHF. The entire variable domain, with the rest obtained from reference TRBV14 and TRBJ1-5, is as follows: EAGVTQFPSHSVIEKGQTVTLRCDPISGHDNLYWYRRVMGKEIKFLLHFVKESKQDESGMPNNRFLAERTGGTYSTLKVQPAELEDSGVYFCASSQDWAQPQHFGDGTRLSIL.

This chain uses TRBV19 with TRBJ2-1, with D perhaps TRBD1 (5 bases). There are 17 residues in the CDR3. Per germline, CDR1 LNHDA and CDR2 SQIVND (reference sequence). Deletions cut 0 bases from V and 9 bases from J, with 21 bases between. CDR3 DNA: TGTGCCAGTAGTATAGACAACGCCGGGCCCACAAGGGGTGAGCAGTTCTTC. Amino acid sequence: CASSIDNAGPTRGEQFF. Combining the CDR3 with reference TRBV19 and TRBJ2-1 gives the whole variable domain DGGITQSPKYLFRKEGQNVTLSCEQNLNHDAMYWYRQDPGQGLRLIYYSQIVNDFQKGDIAEGYSVSREKKESFPLTVTSAQKNPTAFYLCASSIDNAGPTRGEQFFGPGTRLTVL.

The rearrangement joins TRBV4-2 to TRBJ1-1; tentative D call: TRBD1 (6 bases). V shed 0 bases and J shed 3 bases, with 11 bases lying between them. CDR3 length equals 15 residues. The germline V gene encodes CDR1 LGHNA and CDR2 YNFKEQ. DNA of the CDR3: TGTGCCAGCAGCCAAGAGGGGGCTATGGACACTGAAGCTTTCTTT. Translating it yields CASSQEGAMDTEAFF.

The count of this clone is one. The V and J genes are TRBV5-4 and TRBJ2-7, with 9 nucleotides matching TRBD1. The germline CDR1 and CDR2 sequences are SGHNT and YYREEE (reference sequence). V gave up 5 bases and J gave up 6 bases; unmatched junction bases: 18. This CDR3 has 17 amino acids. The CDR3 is CASSSGQGVLSPSEQYF. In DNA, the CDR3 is TGTGCCAGCAGTTCGGGACAGGGAGTTTTAAGCCCTTCCGAGCAGTACTTC.

CDR3 residues: CASSARGDEKLFF. The CDR3 region has the DNA TGTGCCAGCAGCGCCCGGGGTGATGAAAAACTGTTTTTT. V usage is TRBV9 and J usage is TRBJ1-4, with D uncertain. The CDR3 totals 13 residues. Trimming took 3 bases from V and 6 from J, leaving 9 bases between them. Germline assignment: CDR1 SGDLS and CDR2 YYNGEE.